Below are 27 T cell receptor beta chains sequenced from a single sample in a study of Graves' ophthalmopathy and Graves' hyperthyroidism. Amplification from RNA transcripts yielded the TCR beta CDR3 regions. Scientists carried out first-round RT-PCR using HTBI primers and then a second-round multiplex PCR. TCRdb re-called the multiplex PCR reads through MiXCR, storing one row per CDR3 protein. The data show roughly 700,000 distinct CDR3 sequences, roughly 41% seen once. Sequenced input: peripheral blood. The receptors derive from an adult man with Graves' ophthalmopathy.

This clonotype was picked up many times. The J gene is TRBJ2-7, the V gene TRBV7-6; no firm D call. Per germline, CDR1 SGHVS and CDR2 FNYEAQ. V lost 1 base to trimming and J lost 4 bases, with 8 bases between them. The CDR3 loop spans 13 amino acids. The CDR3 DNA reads TGTGCCAGCAGCTTAGATACTGCTTACGAGCAGTACTTC. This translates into CASSLDTAYEQYF.

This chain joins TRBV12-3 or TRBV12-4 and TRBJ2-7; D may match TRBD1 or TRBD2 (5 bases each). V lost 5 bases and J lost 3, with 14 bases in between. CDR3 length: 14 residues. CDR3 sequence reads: CASSNRDPDYEQYF. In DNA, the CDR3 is TGTGCCAGCAGTAACCGGGACCCAGACTACGAGCAGTACTTC.

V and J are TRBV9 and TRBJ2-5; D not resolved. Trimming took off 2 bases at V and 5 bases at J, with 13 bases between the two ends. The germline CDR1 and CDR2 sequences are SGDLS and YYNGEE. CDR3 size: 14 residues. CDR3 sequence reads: CASSVEVQAETQYF. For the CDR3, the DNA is TGTGCCAGCAGCGTTGAAGTCCAGGCTGAGACCCAGTACTTC. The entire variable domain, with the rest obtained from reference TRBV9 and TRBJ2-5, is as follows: DSGVTQTPKHLITATGQRVTLRCSPRSGDLSVYWYQQSLDQGLQFLIQYYNGEERAKGNILERFSAQQFPDLHSELNLSSLELGDSALYFCASSVEVQAETQYFGPGTRLLVL.

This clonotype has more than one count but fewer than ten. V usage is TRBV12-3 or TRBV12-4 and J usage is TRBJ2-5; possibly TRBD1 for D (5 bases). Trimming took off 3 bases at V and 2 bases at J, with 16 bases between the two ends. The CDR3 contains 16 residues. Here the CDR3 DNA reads TGTGCCAGCAGTTTGGAAACCTGGGGCAGGCAAGAGACCCAGTACTTC. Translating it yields CASSLETWGRQETQYF.

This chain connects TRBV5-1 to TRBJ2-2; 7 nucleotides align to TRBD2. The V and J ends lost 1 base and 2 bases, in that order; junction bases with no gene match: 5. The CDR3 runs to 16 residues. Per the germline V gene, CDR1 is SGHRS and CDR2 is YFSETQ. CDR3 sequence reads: CASSLWSSGNTGELFF. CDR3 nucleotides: TGCGCCAGCAGCTTGTGGTCTAGCGGAAACACCGGGGAGCTGTTTTTT.

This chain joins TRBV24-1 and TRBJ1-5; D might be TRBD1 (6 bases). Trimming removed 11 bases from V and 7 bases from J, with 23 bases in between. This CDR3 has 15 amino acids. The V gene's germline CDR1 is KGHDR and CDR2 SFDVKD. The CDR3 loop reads CASWRLGGAQQPQHF. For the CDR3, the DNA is TGTGCCAGCTGGAGGTTGGGGGGGGCCCAACAGCCCCAGCATTTT.

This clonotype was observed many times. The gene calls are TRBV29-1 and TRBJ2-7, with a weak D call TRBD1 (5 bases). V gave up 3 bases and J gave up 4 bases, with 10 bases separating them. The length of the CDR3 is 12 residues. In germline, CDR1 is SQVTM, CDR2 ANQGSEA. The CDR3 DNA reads TGCAGCGTTGAGGTCAGGGAATACGAGCAGTACTTC. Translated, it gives CSVEVREYEQYF.

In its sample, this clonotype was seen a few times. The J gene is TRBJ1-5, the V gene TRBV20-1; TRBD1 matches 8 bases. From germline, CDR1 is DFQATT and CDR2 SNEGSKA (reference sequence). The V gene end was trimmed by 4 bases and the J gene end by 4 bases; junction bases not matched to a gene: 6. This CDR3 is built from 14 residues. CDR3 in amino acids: CSANTGGWNQPQHF. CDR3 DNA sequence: TGCAGTGCTAATACAGGGGGATGGAATCAGCCCCAGCATTTT.

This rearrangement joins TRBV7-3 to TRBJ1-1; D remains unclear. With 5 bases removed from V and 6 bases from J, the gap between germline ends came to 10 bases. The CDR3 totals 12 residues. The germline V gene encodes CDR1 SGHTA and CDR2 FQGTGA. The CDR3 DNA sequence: TGTGCCAGCAGCCAAGAAAGGGCTGAAGCTTTCTTT. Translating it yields CASSQERAEAFF.

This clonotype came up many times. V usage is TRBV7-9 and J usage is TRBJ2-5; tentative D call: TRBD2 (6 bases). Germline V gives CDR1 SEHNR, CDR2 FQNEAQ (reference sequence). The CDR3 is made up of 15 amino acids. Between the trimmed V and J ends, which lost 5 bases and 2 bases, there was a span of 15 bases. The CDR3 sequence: CASSRGTAQQETQYF. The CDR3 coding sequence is TGTGCCAGCAGCCGCGGGACGGCACAACAAGAGACCCAGTACTTC.

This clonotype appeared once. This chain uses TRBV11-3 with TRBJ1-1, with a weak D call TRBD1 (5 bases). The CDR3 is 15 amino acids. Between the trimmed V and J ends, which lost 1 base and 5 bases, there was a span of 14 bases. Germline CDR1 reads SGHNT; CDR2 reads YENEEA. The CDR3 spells CASSLGGDLRTEAFF. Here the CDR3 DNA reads TGTGCCAGCAGCTTAGGGGGGGACCTGAGGACTGAAGCTTTCTTT.

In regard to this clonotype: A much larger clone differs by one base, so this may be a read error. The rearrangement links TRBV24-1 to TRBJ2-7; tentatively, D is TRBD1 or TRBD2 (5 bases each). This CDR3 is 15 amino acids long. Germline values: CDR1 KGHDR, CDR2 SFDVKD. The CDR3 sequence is CTTSDARDGNYEQYF. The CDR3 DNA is TGTACCACCAGTGATGCCCGGGACGGGAATTACGAGCAGTACTTC.

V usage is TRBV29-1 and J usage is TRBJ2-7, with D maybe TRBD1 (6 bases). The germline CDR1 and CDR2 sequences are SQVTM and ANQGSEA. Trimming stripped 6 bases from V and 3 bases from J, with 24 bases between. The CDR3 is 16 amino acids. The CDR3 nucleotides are TGCAGCGTGAAAGCCAGGGGTGCCCTCTACTACTACGAGCAGTACTTC. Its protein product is CSVKARGALYYYEQYF.

The CDR3 nucleotides read TGCAGCGTTGATAGGGGGGGTAGTGAAGCTTTCTTT. It codes for CSVDRGGSEAFF. V usage is TRBV29-1 and J usage is TRBJ1-1; tentative D call: TRBD1 (6 bases). Trimming removed 3 bases at V and 7 bases at J, with 12 bases between. The CDR3 is 12 residues long. CDR1 is SQVTM and CDR2 is ANQGSEA in the germline V gene.

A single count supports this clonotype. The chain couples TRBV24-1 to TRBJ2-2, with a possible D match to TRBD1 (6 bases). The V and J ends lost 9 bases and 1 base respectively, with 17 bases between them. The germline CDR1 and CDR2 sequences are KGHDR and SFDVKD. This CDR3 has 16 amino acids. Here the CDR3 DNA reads TGTGCCACCGGGGGCAGGGCAGGAAAGAACACCGGGGAGCTGTTTTTT. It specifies CATGGRAGKNTGELFF.

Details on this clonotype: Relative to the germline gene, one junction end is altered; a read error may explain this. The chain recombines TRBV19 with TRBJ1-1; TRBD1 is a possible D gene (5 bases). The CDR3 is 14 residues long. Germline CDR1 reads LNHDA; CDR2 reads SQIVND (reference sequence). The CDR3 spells CASGIRIRDTEAFF. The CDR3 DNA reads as TGTGCCAGTGGTATCCGTATCAGGGACACTGAAGCTTTCTTT.

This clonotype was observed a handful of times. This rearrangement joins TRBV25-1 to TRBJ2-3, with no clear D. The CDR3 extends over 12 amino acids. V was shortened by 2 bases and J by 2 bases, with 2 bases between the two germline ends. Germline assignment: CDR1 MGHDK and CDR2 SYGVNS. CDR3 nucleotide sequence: TGTGCCAGCAGTGAAGACACAGATACGCAGTATTTT. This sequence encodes CASSEDTDTQYF.

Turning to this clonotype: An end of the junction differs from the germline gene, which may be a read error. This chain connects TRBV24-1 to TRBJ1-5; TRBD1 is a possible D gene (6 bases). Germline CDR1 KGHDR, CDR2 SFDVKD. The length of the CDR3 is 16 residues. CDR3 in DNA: TGTGCCAGCAGTTTCAGGGGACGGGGGCCTAATCAGCCCCAGCATTTT. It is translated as CASSFRGRGPNQPQHF.

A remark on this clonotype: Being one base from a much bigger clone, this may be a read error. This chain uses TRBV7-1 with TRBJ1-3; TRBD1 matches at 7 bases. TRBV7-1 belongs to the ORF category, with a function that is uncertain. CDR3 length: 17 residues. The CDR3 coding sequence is TGTGCCAGCAGTCCTGCAACAGGGGCCTTGTCTGGAAACGCCATATATTTT. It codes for CASSPATGALSGNAIYF.

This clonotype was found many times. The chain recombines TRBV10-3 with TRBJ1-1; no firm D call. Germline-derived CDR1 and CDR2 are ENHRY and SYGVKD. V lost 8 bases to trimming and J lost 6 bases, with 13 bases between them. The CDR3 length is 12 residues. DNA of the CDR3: TGTGCCATCGGGAGGGCTGGCGCTGAAGCTTTCTTT. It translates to CAIGRAGAEAFF.

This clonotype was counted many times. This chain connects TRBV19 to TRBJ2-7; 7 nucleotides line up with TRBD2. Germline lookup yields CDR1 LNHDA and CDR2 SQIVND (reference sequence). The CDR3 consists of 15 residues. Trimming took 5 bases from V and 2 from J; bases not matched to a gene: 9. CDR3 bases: TGTGCCAGTAGTGCTTTAGCGGGCACTACCTACGAGCAGTACTTC. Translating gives CASSALAGTTYEQYF.

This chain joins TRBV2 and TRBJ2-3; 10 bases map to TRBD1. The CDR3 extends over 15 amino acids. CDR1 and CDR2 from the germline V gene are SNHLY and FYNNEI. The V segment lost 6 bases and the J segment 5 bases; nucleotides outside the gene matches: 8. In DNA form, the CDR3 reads TGTGCCAGCAGCCCGCGGACAGGGGGAGGAGATACGCAGTATTTT. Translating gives CASSPRTGGGDTQYF.

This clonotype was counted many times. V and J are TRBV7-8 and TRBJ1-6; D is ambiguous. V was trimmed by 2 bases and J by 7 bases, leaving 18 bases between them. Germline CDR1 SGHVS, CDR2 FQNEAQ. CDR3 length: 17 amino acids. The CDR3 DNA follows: TGTGCCAGCAGCTTAAGGCCGGGTACAGTAGGGAATTCACCCCTCCACTTT. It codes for CASSLRPGTVGNSPLHF.

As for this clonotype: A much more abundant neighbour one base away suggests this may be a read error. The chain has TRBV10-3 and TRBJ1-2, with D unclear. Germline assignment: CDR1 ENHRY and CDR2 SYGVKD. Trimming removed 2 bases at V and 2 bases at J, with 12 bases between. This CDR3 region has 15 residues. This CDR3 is CAISETVNRNYGYTF. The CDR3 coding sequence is TGTGCCATCAGTGAGACCGTGAACAGAAACTATGGCTACACCTTC.

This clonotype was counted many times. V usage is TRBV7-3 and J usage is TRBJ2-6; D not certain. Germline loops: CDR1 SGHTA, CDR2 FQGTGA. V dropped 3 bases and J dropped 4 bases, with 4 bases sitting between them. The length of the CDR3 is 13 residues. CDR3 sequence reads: CASSLTGANVLTF. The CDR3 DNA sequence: TGTGCCAGCAGCTTGACAGGGGCCAACGTCCTGACTTTC.

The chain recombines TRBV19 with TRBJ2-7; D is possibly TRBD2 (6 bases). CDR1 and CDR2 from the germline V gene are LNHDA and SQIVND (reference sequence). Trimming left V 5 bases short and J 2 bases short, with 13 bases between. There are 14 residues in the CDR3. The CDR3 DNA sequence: TGTGCCAGTAGTCCTTCTAGCGTGGCCTACGAGCAGTACTTC. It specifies CASSPSSVAYEQYF. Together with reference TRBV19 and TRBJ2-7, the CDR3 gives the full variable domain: DGGITQSPKYLFRKEGQNVTLSCEQNLNHDAMYWYRQDPGQGLRLIYYSQIVNDFQKGDIAEGYSVSREKKESFPLTVTSAQKNPTAFYLCASSPSSVAYEQYFGPGTRLTVT.

CDR3 sequence reads: CASSMSQSNTEAFF. In DNA, the CDR3 is TGTGCCAGCAGTATGAGTCAGAGTAACACTGAAGCTTTCTTT. V gene TRBV6-1 combines with J gene TRBJ1-1, with D hard to call. Trimming shortened V by 5 bases and J by 2 bases, and 12 bases separated the two germline ends. The CDR3 sequence is 14 residues long. Looked up from germline, CDR1 is MNHNS and CDR2 is SASEGT.